Following are 9 T cell receptor beta chains from one sample sequenced in a study of early T cells in non-severe SARS-CoV-2 infection. TCRdb analysed the 5' RACE reads with MiXCR anew, one entry per CDR3 protein. The data show around 52,000 distinct CDR3 sequences, over 10% seen once. The material sequenced was whole blood. The receptors shown here come from an adult who was a healthcare worker with PCR-confirmed SARS-CoV-2 infection or an uninfected control (not recorded which).

The chain links TRBV3-1 to TRBJ2-7; TRBD2 matches at 10 bases. Losses at the gene ends were 1 base for V and 6 bases for J; bases not matched to a gene: 3. This CDR3 has 14 residues. Germline CDR1 reads LGHDT; CDR2 reads YNNKEL (reference sequence). The CDR3 DNA reads as TGTGCCAGCAGCCAAGCCCTAGCGGGAGTCGAGCAGTACTTC. Its translation is CASSQALAGVEQYF.

Ten or more counts support this clonotype. J is TRBJ1-3 and V is TRBV2, with 8 nucleotides matching TRBD1. CDR3 length: 14 amino acids. Germline lookup yields CDR1 SNHLY and CDR2 FYNNEI. With V trimmed by 8 bases and J by 0 bases, 3 bases remained unmatched. This chain's CDR3 is CASGQGGSGNTIYF. CDR3 sequence (DNA): TGTGCCAGCGGACAGGGTGGCTCTGGAAACACCATATATTTT.

This clonotype was observed many times. The chain carries TRBV15 and TRBJ2-1; 9 nucleotides match TRBD2. The germline CDR1 and CDR2 sequences are LNHNV and YYDKDF (reference sequence). The CDR3 spans 13 residues. This CDR3 is CASGSQPWNEQFF. The CDR3 DNA follows: TGTGCTAGCGGGAGCCAACCTTGGAATGAGCAGTTCTTC.

In its sample, this clonotype was seen many times. J is TRBJ2-6 and V is TRBV13, with unresolved D. The V gene lost 0 bases and the J gene lost 0 bases, with 9 bases spanning the gap. Per the germline V gene, CDR1 is PRHDT and CDR2 is FYEKMQ (reference sequence). The CDR3 contains 17 residues. The CDR3 loop reads CASSLGGRSSGANVLTF. The DNA of the CDR3 is TGTGCCAGCAGCTTAGGCGGCAGGAGCTCTGGGGCCAACGTCCTGACTTTC. The full variable domain, with the rest looked up from reference TRBV13 and TRBJ2-6, is AAGVIQSPRHLIKEKRETATLKCYPIPRHDTVYWYQQGPGQDPQFLISFYEKMQSDKGSIPDRFSAQQFSDYHSELNMSSLELGDSALYFCASSLGGRSSGANVLTFGAGSRLTVL.

This clonotype was found many times. The V and J genes are TRBV6-2 or TRBV6-3 and TRBJ2-1; either TRBD1 or TRBD2 may supply D (5 bases each). V was trimmed by 6 bases and J by 8 bases, leaving 17 bases between them. This CDR3 has 14 amino acids. CDR1 and CDR2 from the germline V gene are MNHEY and SVGEGT. This CDR3 reads CASSMGDEADEQFF. CDR3 bases: TGTGCCAGCAGCATGGGGGATGAGGCCGATGAGCAGTTCTTC.

The chain carries TRBV7-6 and TRBJ2-5; 8 bases match TRBD2. Trimming at V came to 5 bases and at J to 0 bases, leaving 14 bases not matched to a gene. Germline V lookup: CDR1 SGHVS, CDR2 FNYEAQ. The CDR3 covers 18 residues. The CDR3 sequence: CASSPAYFSGANQETQYF. DNA of the CDR3: TGTGCCAGCAGCCCTGCGTACTTTAGCGGGGCCAACCAAGAGACCCAGTACTTC.

This clonotype was picked up many times. This CDR3 fails to terminate in the conserved phenylalanine or tryptophan, so it likely reflects a read error. The DNA is omitted, as the CDR3 cannot be located on it reliably, and the CDR3 follows TCRdb's listing. V usage is TRBV21-1 and J usage is TRBJ1-1; TRBD1 is the table's D call and was not checked against the DNA. TRBV21-1 has pseudogene status. The CDR3 adds up to 10 amino acids, both ends counted. CDR3 amino acids: CASSKAGQEA.

The chain has TRBV6-5 and TRBJ2-3; TRBD2 aligns across 10 bases. CDR1 and CDR2 from the germline V gene are MNHEY and SVGAGI. The CDR3 runs 17 residues. V dropped 1 base and J dropped 4; count of bases not matched to a gene: 8. CDR3 residues: CASSYFGSSGRADTQYF. The CDR3 DNA sequence: TGTGCCAGCAGTTACTTCGGTTCAAGCGGGAGGGCAGATACGCAGTATTTT.

The gene calls are TRBV20-1 and TRBJ2-7, with D perhaps assigned TRBD1 or TRBD2 (5 bases each). Germline V gives CDR1 DFQATT, CDR2 SNEGSKA (reference sequence). Trimming pared 0 bases from V and 3 bases from J, leaving 12 bases between. This CDR3 is 14 amino acids long. The CDR3: CSARDPGTLYEQYF. The CDR3, as DNA: TGCAGTGCTAGAGATCCAGGGACCCTCTACGAGCAGTACTTC.